This T cell receptor (beta chain) originates from a study of T cell clonality in common variable immunodeficiency. Broader study findings: Shared TCRbeta clones were fewer between CVID subjects than controls. CVID patient heterogeneity limited repertoire-clinical complication correlations. CVID subjects showed higher TCRbeta clonality than healthy controls.

Equal genomic DNA amounts from CVID and control samples were sequenced. TCRdb keeps only in-frame clones here, not all; method: immunoSEQ multiplex PCR. The data show about 52,000 clones, with none appearing a single time. This clone was seen many times. Antigen specificity is unknown. The CDR3 extends 3 residues past the end of the read, so its final part is completed from the germline J gene. The CDR3 spans 16 residues. From germline, CDR1 is SQVTM and CDR2 ANQGSEA. Deletions cut 4 bases from V and 5 bases from J, with 23 bases between. The TCR was taken from a person aged 18 to 70 in good health. Sequencing used peripheral blood mononuclear cells. The chain is built from TRBV29-1 and TRBJ2-5, with D possibly TRBD1 on 5 matching bases. The CDR3 protein is CSVGRIAQGGVETQYF. The covered CDR3 bases are TGCAGCGTTGGCCGAATCGCCCAGGGTGGGGTGGAGACC.